The entry below gives a single TCR beta chain sequence along with its context. Its antigen remains unknown. Libraries were prepared by immunoSEQ multiplex PCR; TCRdb keeps only in-frame clonotypes and omits some of them. The sample consists of 150,000 to 200,000 clones, roughly nine tenths of them appearing once. These data belong to a study of cytomegalovirus exposure and HLA in healthy donors. The study, taken as a whole, reports: Both high specificity and high sensitivity reportedly marked the classifier's diagnosis of cytomegalovirus status. Rarity marked most TCR sequences, yet some public TCRs occurred in many donors.

V was clipped by 5 bases and J by 3 bases, with 14 bases between them. The CDR3 is 14 amino acids. Germline-derived CDR1 and CDR2 are SNHLY and FYNNEI. The J gene is TRBJ2-7, the V gene TRBV2; perhaps TRBD2 as D (5 bases). The receptor comes from a man younger than 35 in good health and CMV-seropositive. The material sequenced was PBMCs. DNA for the CDR3: TGTGCCAGCAGTCAACTAGGCCCGGTCTACGAGCAGTACTTC. Translated: CASSQLGPVYEQYF.